This TCR beta chain was sequenced during a study of blood T cell repertoires in COVID-19. About the study: The United States, Italy and Spain provided the acute and convalescent COVID-19 samples. PBMCs, B-cell-depleted T cells, or T cells were the source of the cDNA or gDNA that made up the material.

TCRdb's copy holds only in-frame clones and misses some; the assay was immunoSEQ multiplex PCR. The sample has fewer than 350,000 clones, roughly nine tenths seen once. Seattle's cohort entered during active infection and was followed longitudinally. This TCR came from a woman aged 25 to 39 with COVID-19, enrolled during active disease. Sequenced material: peripheral blood.

CDR3 coding DNA: TGTGCCAGCAGCTTGTCTGGCGGGGGGACAGAGACCCAGTACTTC. Protein product: CASSLSGGGTETQYF. The chain joins TRBV5-4 to TRBJ2-5; TRBD2 agrees at 8 bases. Germline lookup yields CDR1 SGHNT and CDR2 YYREEE (reference sequence). V shed 1 base and J 4 bases; nucleotides not matched to a gene: 6. The CDR3 has 15 residues. The full variable domain, its missing parts supplied by reference TRBV5-4 and TRBJ2-5, is ETGVTQSPTHLIKTRGQQVTLRCSSQSGHNTVSWYQQALGQGPQFIFQYYREEENGRGNFPPRFSGLQFPNYSSELNVNALELDDSALYLCASSLSGGGTETQYFGPGTRLLVL.